This T cell receptor (beta chain) was observed in a study of T cells in Graves' hyperthyroidism and ophthalmopathy. Diagnosing involved the use of clinical symptoms, serum thyroxine and TRAb, thyroid ultrasound and orbital computed tomography. CDR3 length: 15 residues. Looked up from germline, CDR1 is SGHRS and CDR2 is YFSETQ. Trimming took 5 bases from V and 4 from J; bases not matched to a gene: 10. The CDR3 regions of TCR beta were amplified from RNA transcripts. A set of HTBI primers served as the primers for a first-round RT-PCR of the TCR CDR3. One entry per CDR3 protein, called by TCRdb with MiXCR from the multiplex PCR reads. The data contain under 400,000 distinct CDR3 sequences, more than 20% of them singletons. This clonotype was observed many times.

The TCR originated in a man in his fifties or sixties with Graves' hyperthyroidism. The V call is TRBV5-1, the J call TRBJ2-5; TRBD2 matches at 8 bases. Sequences were obtained from blood. CDR3 sequence reads: CASRISGKSGETQYF. CDR3 bases: TGCGCCAGCAGAATTAGCGGGAAGTCTGGAGAGACCCAGTACTTC.